This passage covers 29 T cell receptor beta chains from one sample sequenced in a study of cytomegalovirus exposure and HLA in healthy donors. The PCR made use of 60 Vbeta and 13 Jbeta primers. Some clones are missing from TCRdb's copy, which holds only in-frame ones; the method was immunoSEQ multiplex PCR. The sample holds about 120,000 clones; roughly three fifths are singletons and the top ten take less than 9.5%. The sample comprised PBMCs. These receptors all stem from a woman aged 35 to 49 in good health and CMV-seropositive.

This chain uses TRBV18 with TRBJ2-1; D is unresolved. This CDR3 is built from 17 residues. The ends were cut back, 2 bases at V and 0 bases at J, with 14 bases in the middle. The germline gives CDR1 KGHSH, CDR2 LQKENI. CDR3 sequence: CASSPNSQISSYNEQFF. CDR3 nucleotides: TGTGCCAGCTCACCAAATTCCCAGATAAGCTCCTACAATGAGCAGTTCTTC. Combining the CDR3 with reference TRBV18 and TRBJ2-1 gives the whole variable domain NAGVMQNPRHLVRRRGQEARLRCSPMKGHSHVYWYRQLPEEGLKFMVYLQKENIIDESGMPKERFSAEFPKEGPSILRIQQVVRGDSAAYFCASSPNSQISSYNEQFFGPGTRLTVL.

The chain joins TRBV18 to TRBJ1-2; D gene ambiguous. There are 14 residues in the CDR3. Germline V gives CDR1 KGHSH, CDR2 LQKENI. The V and J ends lost 8 bases and 0 bases respectively, with 13 bases between them. CDR3: CASTTTGSNYGYTF. CDR3 nucleotide sequence: TGTGCCAGCACAACCACGGGATCTAACTATGGCTACACCTTC.

The chain couples TRBV19 to TRBJ2-1; possibly TRBD2 for D (6 bases). This CDR3 region has 16 residues. The ends were cut back, 4 bases at V and 7 bases at J, with 20 bases in the middle. CDR1 and CDR2 from the germline V gene are LNHDA and SQIVND (reference sequence). The CDR3 DNA reads TGTGCCAGTAGTAACCCAGCGGGCGAAACAAGGAATGAGCAGTTCTTC. Protein sequence: CASSNPAGETRNEQFF.

The J gene is TRBJ2-1, the V gene TRBV4-3, with D perhaps matching TRBD2 (5 bases). The V end lost 0 bases, the J end lost 10 bases, and 13 bases lay between the germline ends. Looked up from germline, CDR1 is LGHNA and CDR2 is YSLEER. This CDR3 comprises 14 residues. As DNA, the CDR3 is TGCGCCAGCAGCCAAGATCTGGAGCGGAGGGAGCAGTTCTTC. Protein product: CASSQDLERREQFF.

The chain links TRBV28 to TRBJ2-7, with D perhaps matching TRBD1 (6 bases). Trimming stripped 3 bases from V and 4 bases from J, with 10 bases between. CDR1 is MDHEN and CDR2 is SYDVKM in the germline V gene. This CDR3 region has 13 residues. CDR3 nucleotides: TGTGCCAGCAGTTTTGGGGGCCGTTACGAGCAGTACTTC. Protein product: CASSFGGRYEQYF.

This clone has only a few counts. The rearrangement uses TRBV19 and TRBJ1-1; 9 bases line up with TRBD1. Per the germline V gene, CDR1 is LNHDA and CDR2 is SQIVND (reference sequence). The V and J ends lost 10 bases and 7 bases, in that order; junction bases with no gene match: 13. This CDR3 comprises 14 residues. The CDR3 nucleotides read TGTGCCACCCGGACAGGGGCGACGGGGGATGAAGCTTTCTTT. This encodes CATRTGATGDEAFF.

A few counts support this clone. The chain couples TRBV4-3 to TRBJ2-3; maybe TRBD2 (6 bases). The CDR3 is 16 amino acids. Deletions cut 3 bases from V and 6 bases from J, with 19 bases between. CDR1 is LGHNA, CDR2 YSLEER, per germline. CDR3 region: CASSHASGTPGDTQYF. As DNA, the CDR3 is TGCGCCAGCAGCCATGCGTCCGGGACTCCCGGGGATACGCAGTATTTT.

This rearrangement joins TRBV30 to TRBJ2-7; a possible D gene is TRBD1 (6 bases). Germline CDR1 GTSNPN, CDR2 SVGIG (reference sequence). The V gene lost 4 bases and the J gene lost 5 bases, with 21 bases spanning the gap. This CDR3 is 15 amino acids long. The CDR3 DNA follows: TGTGCCTGGACCGGATGGGGCCAGGGGCTCCACGAGCAGTACTTC. This encodes CAWTGWGQGLHEQYF.

This sequence joins TRBV29-1 and TRBJ1-2; a possible D gene is TRBD1 (5 bases). The CDR3 has 12 residues. Trimming left V 3 bases short and J 5 bases short, with 10 bases between. Looked up from germline, CDR1 is SQVTM and CDR2 is ANQGSEA. This CDR3 is CSVESGIYGYTF. DNA for the CDR3: TGCAGCGTTGAGTCAGGGATATATGGCTACACCTTC.

In DNA form, the CDR3 reads TGTGCCAGCAGGAGACAGGGAGGTACTGAAAAACTGTTTTTT. The encoded protein is CASRRQGGTEKLFF. The rearrangement joins TRBV2 to TRBJ1-4; 7 nucleotides line up with TRBD1. J gave up 7 bases and V 6 bases, and 8 bases lay outside the gene matches. The CDR3 consists of 14 residues. The germline V gene encodes CDR1 SNHLY and CDR2 FYNNEI. The full variable domain, completed using reference TRBV2 and TRBJ1-4, is EPEVTQTPSHQVTQMGQEVILRCVPISNHLYFYWYRQILGQKVEFLVSFYNNEISEKSEIFDDQFSVERPDGSNFTLKIRSTKLEDSAMYFCASRRQGGTEKLFFGSGTQLSVL.

J is TRBJ2-2 and V is TRBV7-6, with D perhaps TRBD2 (5 bases). Trimming took 4 bases from V and 3 from J, leaving 9 bases between them. This CDR3 has 14 residues. The germline CDR1 and CDR2 sequences are SGHVS and FNYEAQ. CDR3 sequence: CASSSAGDTGELFF. CDR3 nucleotides: TGTGCCAGCAGCTCTGCCGGGGACACCGGGGAGCTGTTTTTT.

This clone was counted between two and nine times. J is TRBJ1-1 and V is TRBV4-3; maybe TRBD1 (6 bases). V was shortened by 0 bases and J by 1 base, with 18 bases between the two germline ends. There are 18 residues in the CDR3. In germline, CDR1 is LGHNA, CDR2 YSLEER. The CDR3 protein is CASSQDKDSRHPNTEAFF. DNA for the CDR3: TGCGCCAGCAGCCAAGATAAGGACAGTAGACACCCGAACACTGAAGCTTTCTTT.

The chain employs TRBV4-1 and TRBJ2-7, with D perhaps matching TRBD1 (5 bases). Germline CDR1 is MGHRA and CDR2 is YSYEKL. V lost 4 bases, J lost 3 bases, and 19 bases lay in between. This CDR3 spans 16 amino acids. The CDR3 region has the DNA TGCGCCAGCAGCCGAGCTTCAGGGCGGTTGGGCTACGAGCAGTACTTC. Translation: CASSRASGRLGYEQYF.

The chain carries TRBV9 and TRBJ1-1; D ambiguous. The length of the CDR3 is 14 residues. Germline V gene lookup returns CDR1 SGDLS and CDR2 YYNGEE. The V and J ends lost 4 bases and 1 base respectively, with 11 bases between them. The CDR3 spells CASSPTRGNTEAFF. As DNA, the CDR3 is TGTGCCAGCAGCCCCACTCGGGGGAACACTGAAGCTTTCTTT.

The V gene is TRBV4-3, the J gene TRBJ2-7; 8 bases map to TRBD2. This CDR3 has 16 amino acids. The V segment lost 1 base and the J segment 0 bases; nucleotides outside the gene matches: 5. CDR1 and CDR2 (germline): LGHNA, YSLEER. The CDR3 loop reads CASSQGASGYSYEQYF. The CDR3 coding sequence is TGCGCCAGCAGCCAAGGGGCTAGCGGGTACTCCTACGAGCAGTACTTC.

This clone was detected only a few times. In DNA, the CDR3 is TGTGCCAGCAGCACTGACAGGGGGGAGGTTCAGCCCCAGCATTTT. Translating gives CASSTDRGEVQPQHF. This chain uses TRBV5-4 with TRBJ1-5, with TRBD1 matching 9 bases. The germline gives CDR1 SGHNT, CDR2 YYREEE (reference sequence). This CDR3 has 15 residues. The trim removed 4 bases at V and 6 bases at J, leaving 8 bases unmatched.

This chain uses TRBV2 with TRBJ2-5, with 10 bases identical to TRBD2. The germline CDR1 and CDR2 sequences are SNHLY and FYNNEI. The CDR3 has 15 amino acids. V trimming: 3 bases; J trimming: 6 bases; junction bases outside the gene matches: 7. The CDR3 DNA reads TGTGCCAGCAGTGAGGGGCTAGCGGGAGTTCAGACCCAGTACTTC. Its translation is CASSEGLAGVQTQYF.

The rearrangement uses TRBV7-2 and TRBJ1-4; 9 bases are a match to TRBD1. The CDR3 length is 18 residues. Germline V lookup: CDR1 SGHTA, CDR2 FQGNSA. The trim removed 5 bases at V and 3 bases at J, leaving 13 bases unmatched. DNA of the CDR3: TGTGCCAGCAGCCTGGGGACAGGGAGGGGTCTGTCTAATGAAAAACTGTTTTTT. It encodes CASSLGTGRGLSNEKLFF.

The rearrangement joins TRBV2 to TRBJ2-1; the match to TRBD2 covers 15 bases. This CDR3 spans 16 amino acids. Trimming took 8 bases from V and 11 from J; bases not matched to a gene: 13. Germline V gives CDR1 SNHLY, CDR2 FYNNEI. The CDR3, as DNA: TGTGCCAGCGAAGCTCCCGGGACTAGCGGGAGGAGGAAGCAGTTCTTC. It codes for CASEAPGTSGRRKQFF.

The chain is built from TRBV4-3 and TRBJ2-1, with 8 bases matching TRBD2. The CDR3 totals 15 residues. V was clipped by 3 bases and J by 6 bases; unmatched bases: 7. CDR1 LGHNA and CDR2 YSLEER come from the germline V gene. CDR3 residues: CASSQVRAGANEQFF. The CDR3 DNA follows: TGCGCCAGCAGCCAGGTCAGAGCGGGAGCCAATGAGCAGTTCTTC.

The rearrangement joins TRBV7-9 to TRBJ2-7; D is unclear. Per germline, CDR1 SEHNR and CDR2 FQNEAQ (reference sequence). V was trimmed by 0 bases and J by 2 bases, leaving 11 bases between them. This CDR3 is built from 15 residues. DNA for the CDR3: TGTGCCAGCAGCTTAGCTTCTGCCTTAGCCTACGAGCAGTACTTC. Amino acids: CASSLASALAYEQYF.

This clone was detected a few times. This rearrangement joins TRBV5-4 to TRBJ1-3; D perhaps matches TRBD1 (6 bases). Germline values: CDR1 SGHNT, CDR2 YYREEE (reference sequence). The CDR3 spans 15 residues. V was shortened by 2 bases and J by 4 bases, with 13 bases between the two germline ends. The CDR3 sequence: CASSLSGAQGNTIYF. DNA for the CDR3: TGTGCCAGCAGCTTATCAGGGGCGCAAGGAAACACCATATATTTT.

This chain links TRBV29-1 with TRBJ1-1; D not resolved. Trimming took 4 bases from V and 0 from J, leaving 6 bases between them. From germline, CDR1 is SQVTM and CDR2 ANQGSEA. The CDR3 sequence is 12 residues long. The CDR3 spells CSVASMNTEAFF. CDR3 nucleotide sequence: TGCAGCGTTGCGAGCATGAACACTGAAGCTTTCTTT.

The gene calls are TRBV5-6 and TRBJ2-3, with 9 bases fitting TRBD2. Trimming removed 3 bases from V and 8 bases from J; junction bases left unmatched: 10. Germline V CDR1 and CDR2: SGHDT, YYEEEE. The CDR3 is 15 amino acids. The CDR3 DNA is TGTGCCAGCAGCTCCCCGGGACTAGCTGGTGTTACGCAGTATTTT. Its protein is CASSSPGLAGVTQYF.

This clone was seen just once. This sequence joins TRBV28 and TRBJ2-5, with D unresolved. The V gene's germline CDR1 is MDHEN and CDR2 SYDVKM. V was clipped by 6 bases and J by 5 bases, with 10 bases between them. This CDR3 region has 12 residues. The CDR3 DNA reads TGTGCCAGCAGCCTGTTTCGGGAGACCCAGTACTTC. Encoded protein: CASSLFRETQYF.

The chain uses TRBV7-3 and TRBJ2-2; 12 bases line up with TRBD2. CDR3 length: 19 amino acids. V gave up 2 bases and J gave up 4 bases; unmatched junction bases: 11. CDR1 and CDR2 from the germline V gene are SGHTA and FQGTGA. For the CDR3, the DNA is TGTGCCAGCAGCTTACGGGGGCTAGCGGGAGGGCGTTTCACCGGGGAGCTGTTTTTT. It specifies CASSLRGLAGGRFTGELFF.

The rearrangement links TRBV6-5 to TRBJ1-1, with 7 bases aligning to TRBD1. CDR1 is MNHEY, CDR2 SVGAGI, per germline. The CDR3 is made up of 14 amino acids. Losses at the gene ends were 8 bases for V and 6 bases for J; bases not matched to a gene: 12. Written as DNA, the CDR3 is TGTGCCAGCTACTATACAGGGGTCTGGTCTGAAGCTTTCTTT. Translating it yields CASYYTGVWSEAFF.

This chain connects TRBV7-9 to TRBJ2-5, with 7 bases fitting TRBD2. Germline V gene lookup returns CDR1 SEHNR and CDR2 FQNEAQ (reference sequence). This CDR3 spans 16 amino acids. Trimming cost V 4 bases and J 0 bases; bases outside gene matches: 8. CDR3 DNA sequence: TGTGCCAGCAGCTCGGGCTGGGGGGGAAACCAAGAGACCCAGTACTTC. This codes for CASSSGWGGNQETQYF.

The rearrangement uses TRBV5-6 and TRBJ2-2, with D tentatively TRBD1 (6 bases). This CDR3 region has 17 residues. Trimming stripped 3 bases from V and 1 base from J, with 16 bases between. In germline, CDR1 is SGHDT, CDR2 YYEEEE. DNA of the CDR3: TGTGCCAGCAGCTCGACGACCGGGACACTGAACACCGGGGAGCTGTTTTTT. Its protein is CASSSTTGTLNTGELFF.